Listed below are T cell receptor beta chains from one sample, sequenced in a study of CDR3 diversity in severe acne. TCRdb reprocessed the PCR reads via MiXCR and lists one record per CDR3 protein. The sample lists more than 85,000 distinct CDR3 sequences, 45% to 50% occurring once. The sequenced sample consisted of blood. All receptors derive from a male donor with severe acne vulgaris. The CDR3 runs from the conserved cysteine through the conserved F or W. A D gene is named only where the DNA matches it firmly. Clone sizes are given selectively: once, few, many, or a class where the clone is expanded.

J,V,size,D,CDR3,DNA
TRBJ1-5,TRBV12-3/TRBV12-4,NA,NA,CASSLPSSNQPQHF,TGTGCCAGCAGTTTACCCAGCTCGAATCAGCCCCAGCATTTT
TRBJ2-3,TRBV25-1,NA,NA,CASSETVRDTQYF,TGTGCCAGCAGTGAGACAGTCCGGGATACGCAGTATTTT
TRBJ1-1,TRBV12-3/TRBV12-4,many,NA,CASSSAGSTEAFF,TGTGCCAGCAGTTCGGCGGGGAGCACTGAAGCTTTCTTT
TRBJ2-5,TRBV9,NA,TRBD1,CASSARQGAWETQYF,TGTGCCAGCAGCGCCCGACAGGGGGCTTGGGAGACCCAGTACTTC
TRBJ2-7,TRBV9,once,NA,CASSPWDRSYEQYF,TGTGCCAGCAGCCCCTGGGACCGCTCCTACGAGCAGTACTTC
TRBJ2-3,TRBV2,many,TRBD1,CASSERQGAASTDTQYF,TGTGCCAGCAGTGAAAGACAGGGGGCGGCGAGCACAGATACGCAGTATTTT
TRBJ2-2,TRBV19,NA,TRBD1,CASSTGQGQSSGELFF,TGTGCCAGTAGTACGGGACAGGGGCAGTCCTCTGGGGAGCTGTTTTTT
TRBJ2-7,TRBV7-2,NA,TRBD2,CASSLGSGRVSYEQYF,TGTGCCAGCAGCTTAGGGAGCGGGAGGGTGTCCTACGAGCAGTACTTC
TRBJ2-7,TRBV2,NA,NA,CASRPDPERYEQYF,TGTGCCAGCAGACCAGACCCGGAACGGTACGAGCAGTACTTC
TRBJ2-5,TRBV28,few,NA,CASRDRSTQYF,TGTGCCAGCAGAGATCGGTCCACCCAGTACTTC
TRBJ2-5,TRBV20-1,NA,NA,CSASGGLIPQETQYF,TGCAGTGCTAGTGGCGGCCTAATCCCGCAAGAGACCCAGTACTTC
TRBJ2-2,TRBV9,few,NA,CASSVTAGELFF,TGTGCCAGCAGCGTAACGGCGGGGGAGCTGTTTTTT
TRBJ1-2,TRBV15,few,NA,CATSRATGEIYGYTF,TGTGCCACCAGCAGAGCGACAGGTGAAATCTATGGCTACACCTTC
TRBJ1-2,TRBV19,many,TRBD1,CASSIGTGAPYGYTF,TGTGCCAGTAGTATCGGGACAGGGGCACCATATGGCTACACCTTC
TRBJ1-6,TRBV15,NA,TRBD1,CATSRGTGGNSPLHF,TGTGCCACCAGCAGGGGAACAGGGGGCAATTCACCCCTCCACTTT
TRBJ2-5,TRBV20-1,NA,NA,CSARDQGRETQYF,TGCAGTGCTAGAGACCAGGGAAGGGAGACCCAGTACTTC
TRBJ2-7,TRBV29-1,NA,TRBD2,CSAGTTSYEQYF,TGCAGTGCCGGGACTACCTCCTACGAGCAGTACTTC
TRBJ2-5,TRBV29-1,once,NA,CSVGGHTRARGETQYF,TGCAGCGTTGGGGGACATACTAGAGCGAGGGGAGAGACCCAGTACTTC
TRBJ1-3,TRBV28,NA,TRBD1,CASSSPGTVYSGNTIYF,TGTGCCAGCAGCAGTCCCGGGACAGTTTACTCTGGAAACACCATATATTTT
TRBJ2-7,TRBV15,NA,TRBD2,CATSSTSGGRGYEQYF,TGTGCCACCAGCAGCACCTCCGGGGGGAGAGGCTACGAGCAGTACTTC
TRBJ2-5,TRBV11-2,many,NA,CASSLRTQETQYF,TGTGCCAGCAGCTTACGGACGCAGGAGACCCAGTACTTC
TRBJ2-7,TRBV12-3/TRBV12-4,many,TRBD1,CASSLVWTGDSYEQYF,TGTGCCAGCAGTTTAGTCTGGACAGGAGACTCCTACGAGCAGTACTTC
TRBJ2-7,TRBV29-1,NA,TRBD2,CSAVLAGGLYEQYF,TGCAGCGCCGTTCTAGCGGGAGGACTCTACGAGCAGTACTTC
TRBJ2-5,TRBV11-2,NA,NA,CASSSGQQETQYF,TGTGCCAGCAGTTCAGGACAACAAGAGACCCAGTACTTC
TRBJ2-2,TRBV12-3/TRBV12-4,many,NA,CASVHSGFPGELFF,TGTGCCAGCGTTCATTCGGGGTTCCCCGGGGAGCTGTTTTTT
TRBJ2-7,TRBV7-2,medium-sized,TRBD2,CASSLVRTSGSFYEQYF,TGTGCCAGCAGCTTAGTTCGCACTAGCGGGAGTTTCTACGAGCAGTACTTC
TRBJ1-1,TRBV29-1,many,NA,CSAQTEGYTEAFF,TGCAGCGCCCAGACAGAGGGGTACACTGAAGCTTTCTTT
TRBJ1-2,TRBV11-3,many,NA,CASSPFRDYGYTF,TGTGCCAGCAGCCCCTTTCGGGACTATGGCTACACCTTC
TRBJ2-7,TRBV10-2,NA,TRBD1,CASSTGTGSYEQYF,TGCGCCAGCAGTACCGGGACAGGGTCCTACGAGCAGTACTTC
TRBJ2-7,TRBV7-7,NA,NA,CASSPGTGLRQYF,TGTGCTAGCAGCCCAGGTACCGGGCTTCGGCAGTACTTC
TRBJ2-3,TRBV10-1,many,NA,CASSPRPEGTQYF,TGCGCCAGCAGTCCTAGACCCGAAGGTACGCAGTATTTT
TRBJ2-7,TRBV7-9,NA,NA,CASSLAVPDEQYF,TGTGCCAGCAGCTTAGCCGTCCCCGACGAGCAGTACTTC
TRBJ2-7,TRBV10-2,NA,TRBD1,CASSGRGTGGEQYF,TGCGCCAGCAGTGGTAGAGGGACAGGGGGCGAGCAGTACTTC
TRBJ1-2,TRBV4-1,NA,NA,CASSQAPGDEHGYTF,TGCGCCAGCAGCCAAGCACCGGGAGACGAGCATGGCTACACCTTC
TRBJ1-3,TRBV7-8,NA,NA,CASSGSTQGYGNTIYF,TGTGCCAGCAGCGGATCTACACAGGGATATGGAAACACCATATATTTT